The 14 T cell receptor beta chains below all came from one sample that was sequenced in a study of control samples from healthy donors and cancer patients. TCRdb's copy holds only in-frame clones and misses some; the assay was immunoSEQ multiplex PCR. The repertoire holds about 120,000 clones, with 92% as singletons. The sample was blood. The receptors were sampled from a man in his late teens or twenties in good health.

This chain links TRBV7-2 with TRBJ2-2, with TRBD2 matching over 13 bases. The CDR3 is 15 residues long. Trimming at V came to 6 bases and at J to 5 bases, leaving 3 bases not matched to a gene. CDR1 and CDR2 (germline): SGHTA, FQGNSA. In nucleotides, the CDR3 is TGTGCCAGCAGTCGGACTAGCGGGGGAACCGGGGAGCTGTTTTTT. Translation gives CASSRTSGGTGELFF.

The rearrangement uses TRBV27 and TRBJ2-1; 11 nucleotides align to TRBD2. The CDR3 is made up of 19 amino acids. The V gene's germline CDR1 is MNHEY and CDR2 SMNVEV (reference sequence). The V and J ends lost 6 bases and 8 bases, in that order; junction bases with no gene match: 21. The CDR3 sequence: CASRQSGLAGGLRGDEQFF. The DNA of the CDR3 is TGTGCCAGCAGACAATCAGGCCTAGCGGGGGGATTAAGGGGAGATGAGCAGTTCTTC.

The rearrangement joins TRBV2 to TRBJ2-3, with 8 bases aligning to TRBD1. J was trimmed by 4 bases and V by 0 bases; bases with no gene match: 9. This CDR3 is built from 17 residues. The V gene's germline CDR1 is SNHLY and CDR2 FYNNEI. CDR3 DNA: TGTGCCAGCAGTGAAGCGGTAGGACAGGGATTTGCAGATACGCAGTATTTT. Amino acids: CASSEAVGQGFADTQYF.

V and J are TRBV7-9 and TRBJ1-2; tentatively, D is TRBD1 (5 bases). CDR3 length: 12 residues. Germline CDR1 is SEHNR and CDR2 is FQNEAQ (reference sequence). V gave up 5 bases and J gave up 8 bases, with 12 bases separating them. The CDR3 nucleotides are TGTGCCAGCAGCCTATCAGGGTCGGGCTACACCTTC. Translated: CASSLSGSGYTF. Supplemented by reference TRBV7-9 and TRBJ1-2, the full variable domain reads DTGVSQNPRHKITKRGQNVTFRCDPISEHNRLYWYRQTLGQGPEFLTYFQNEAQLEKSRLLSDRFSAERPKGSFSTLEIQRTEQGDSAMYLCASSLSGSGYTFGSGTRLTVV.

The V gene is TRBV6-6, the J gene TRBJ2-3, with TRBD2 as a possible D gene (6 bases). Germline values: CDR1 MNHNY, CDR2 SVGAGI (reference sequence). Trimming left V 2 bases short and J 1 base short, with 10 bases between. The CDR3 covers 15 residues. The CDR3 sequence is CASSYGGAGTDTQYF. The CDR3, as DNA: TGTGCCAGCAGTTACGGCGGGGCAGGCACAGATACGCAGTATTTT.

The CDR3 region has the DNA TGCGCCAGCAGCTTGGTTCGGGCGGGCACCGCCGAGCAGTACTTC. It translates to CASSLVRAGTAEQYF. The J gene is TRBJ2-7, the V gene TRBV5-1, with a possible D match to TRBD2 (5 bases). The V end lost 0 bases, the J end lost 6 bases, and 16 bases lay between the germline ends. Germline CDR1 is SGHRS and CDR2 is YFSETQ. This CDR3 region has 15 residues.

CDR3 protein: CASSMRTGAGNTIYF. The CDR3 nucleotides are TGTGCCAGCAGTATGCGGACAGGGGCCGGAAACACCATATATTTT. V usage is TRBV2 and J usage is TRBJ1-3; TRBD1 matches at 9 bases. Germline CDR1 and CDR2: SNHLY and FYNNEI. Trimming cost V 5 bases and J 4 bases; bases outside gene matches: 6. The CDR3 covers 15 residues.

The count of this clone is one. The gene calls are TRBV11-2 and TRBJ2-1, with 12 bases matching TRBD2. V shed 5 bases, J shed 0 bases, and the junction held 11 bases outside the gene matches. The CDR3 is 19 amino acids. The germline V gene encodes CDR1 SGHAT and CDR2 FQNNGV. CDR3 region: CASSPRPPSGGASYNEQFF. The CDR3 DNA reads TGTGCCAGCAGCCCACGGCCCCCTAGCGGGGGGGCCTCCTACAATGAGCAGTTCTTC. The entire variable domain, with the rest obtained from reference TRBV11-2 and TRBJ2-1, is as follows: EAGVAQSPRYKIIEKRQSVAFWCNPISGHATLYWYQQILGQGPKLLIQFQNNGVVDDSQLPKDRFSAERLKGVDSTLKIQPAKLEDSAVYLCASSPRPPSGGASYNEQFFGPGTRLTVL.

CDR3 coding DNA: TGTGCCAGCAGCCAAGGGGACAGGCGGCACATTCAGTACTTC. Translated, it gives CASSQGDRRHIQYF. The J gene is TRBJ2-4, the V gene TRBV3-1 (or the pseudogene TRBV3-2); 8 bases match TRBD1. V gave up 1 base and J gave up 8 bases; unmatched junction bases: 4. This CDR3 region has 14 residues. In germline, CDR1 is LGHDT, CDR2 YNNKEL (reference sequence).

Only a few counts were recorded for this clone. V gene TRBV24-1 combines with J gene TRBJ1-2, with 9 positions matching TRBD1. The ends lost 1 base at V and 6 bases at J; junction bases unmatched: 5. Germline CDR1 KGHDR, CDR2 SFDVKD. The CDR3 spans 15 residues. CDR3 residues: CATSDLQGARNGYTF. CDR3 bases: TGTGCCACCAGTGATTTACAGGGGGCGCGGAATGGCTACACCTTC.

The rearrangement joins TRBV3-1 (or the pseudogene TRBV3-2) to TRBJ2-7; D is undetermined. Trimming pared 3 bases from V and 3 bases from J, leaving 3 bases between. Germline V gives CDR1 LGHDT, CDR2 YNNKEL (reference sequence). CDR3 size: 11 residues. CDR3 amino acids: CASSHDYEQYF. In DNA, the CDR3 is TGTGCCAGCAGCCACGACTACGAGCAGTACTTC.

The chain recombines TRBV9 with TRBJ1-2; 7 bases are a match to TRBD1. The germline V gene has CDR1 SGDLS and CDR2 YYNGEE. CDR3 length: 13 residues. The J segment lost 4 bases and the V segment lost 4 bases, leaving 4 bases of the junction unmatched. CDR3 region: CASSSRDSYGYTF. The DNA of the CDR3 is TGTGCCAGCAGCTCCCGGGACAGCTATGGCTACACCTTC.

The CDR3, as DNA: TGTGCCAGCAGCCCCTCGGGTCCTGGGGGAAAAACTGAAGCTTTCTTT. It codes for CASSPSGPGGKTEAFF. The chain couples TRBV5-4 to TRBJ1-1, with D possibly TRBD1 on 5 matching bases. From germline, CDR1 is SGHNT and CDR2 YYREEE (reference sequence). This CDR3 spans 16 amino acids. V was shortened by 4 bases and J by 5 bases, with 21 bases between the two germline ends.

This sequence joins TRBV5-1 and TRBJ2-3; 15 positions match TRBD2. The V segment lost 0 bases and the J segment 6 bases; nucleotides outside the gene matches: 8. Germline lookup yields CDR1 SGHRS and CDR2 YFSETQ. CDR3 length equals 18 residues. Here the CDR3 reads CASSLVVPGLAGGDTQYF. The CDR3 coding sequence is TGCGCCAGCAGCTTGGTGGTTCCCGGACTAGCGGGGGGGGATACGCAGTATTTT.